This TCR beta chain was captured in a study of blood T cell repertoires in COVID-19. Study information: Specimens from acute and convalescent COVID-19 originated in the United States, Italy and Spain.

CDR3 length: 16 amino acids. From germline, CDR1 is MGHRA and CDR2 YSYEKL. V lost 4 bases, J lost 0 bases, and 8 bases stayed unmatched. Per the authors' pipeline: Nucleated cell number was recorded as an estimate derived from reference gene primer amplification. TCRdb keeps only in-frame clones here, not all; method: immunoSEQ multiplex PCR. Clone size and the V and J calls come from that table; the DNA yielded D and trimming. The table records over 30,000 clones, about 90% of them present only once. The sequenced sample consisted of peripheral blood. The source of this sequence is a man of 80 years or more with acute or convalescent COVID-19. V is TRBV4-1 and J is TRBJ1-1; TRBD1 matches 7 bases. In DNA, the CDR3 is TGCGCCAGCAGCCTTCCTCCGGGACAGATGAACACTGAAGCTTTCTTT. Translated, it gives CASSLPPGQMNTEAFF.